The 27 T cell receptor beta chains reported below all come from one sample, sequenced in a study of blood T cells in healthy people across ages. Alongside a J-beta primer mix, a sample-barcoded 5' primer served in a second PCR lasting roughly 6 to 11 cycles. TCRdb re-called the 5' RACE reads with MiXCR, one entry per CDR3 protein. The top ten clones hold about an eighth of a sample with around 1.1 million distinct CDR3 sequences, around two fifths of them seen once. The specimen was blood. The receptors shown here come from a man between 18 and 35 years old in good health.

J is TRBJ1-5 and V is TRBV20-1; D is perhaps TRBD1 (5 bases). Germline assignment: CDR1 DFQATT and CDR2 SNEGSKA (reference sequence). This CDR3 spans 15 amino acids. Trimming shortened V by 1 base and J by 3 bases, and 13 bases separated the two germline ends. CDR3: CSARGAGRDNQPQHF. The CDR3, as DNA: TGCAGTGCTAGAGGGGCAGGGAGAGACAATCAGCCCCAGCATTTT.

This clonotype showed up many times. The genes are TRBV12-3 or TRBV12-4 and TRBJ1-2; D is unclear. Trimming pared 5 bases from V and 5 bases from J, leaving 12 bases between. This CDR3 comprises 13 residues. CDR3 sequence reads: CASSLSEDYGYTF. The CDR3 DNA reads TGTGCCAGCAGTCTGTCGGAGGATTATGGCTACACCTTC.

This chain joins TRBV5-1 and TRBJ2-7, with TRBD2 identical over 9 bases. CDR1 is SGHRS and CDR2 is YFSETQ in the germline V gene. The junction had 6 bases not matched to a gene; V was cut back by 2 bases and J by 3 bases. This CDR3 is built from 15 residues. CDR3 amino acids: CASSFASGGYYEQYF. DNA of the CDR3: TGCGCCAGCAGCTTTGCAAGCGGGGGGTACTACGAGCAGTACTTC.

The chain combines TRBV7-2 with TRBJ2-3; D is unclear. This CDR3 has 17 amino acids. Per germline, CDR1 SGHTA and CDR2 FQGNSA. V was trimmed by 0 bases and J by 4 bases, leaving 17 bases between them. The CDR3 is CASSLAVGRVTADTQYF. The DNA of the CDR3 is TGTGCCAGCAGCTTAGCGGTAGGACGGGTGACCGCAGATACGCAGTATTTT.

This clonotype has more than one count but fewer than ten. The rearrangement links TRBV10-3 to TRBJ1-2, with D maybe TRBD1 (6 bases). Germline V gene data show CDR1 as ENHRY and CDR2 as SYGVKD. The V and J ends lost 6 bases and 3 bases respectively, with 17 bases between them. The CDR3 has 15 amino acids. For the CDR3, the DNA is TGTGCCATCAGCGGATACAGGGAGAGCGACTATGGCTACACCTTC. It encodes CAISGYRESDYGYTF.

CDR3 amino acids: CAIPRGGNQPQHF. The CDR3, as DNA: TGTGCCATCCCACGGGGGGGCAATCAGCCCCAGCATTTT. The gene calls are TRBV10-3 and TRBJ1-5, with D perhaps matching TRBD1 (5 bases). Germline-derived CDR1 and CDR2 are ENHRY and SYGVKD. The V and J ends lost 8 bases and 2 bases respectively, with 10 bases between them. The CDR3 loop spans 13 amino acids.

This clonotype was seen a handful of times. The chain is built from TRBV5-1 and TRBJ2-3; 8 positions agree with TRBD2. This CDR3 is built from 16 residues. V was clipped by 2 bases and J by 4 bases; unmatched bases: 9. CDR1 SGHRS and CDR2 YFSETQ come from the germline V gene. The CDR3 bases are TGCGCCAGCAGCTTTTATAGCGGGGAACTTGCAGATACGCAGTATTTT. This codes for CASSFYSGELADTQYF.

With respect to this clonotype: One junction end does not reproduce the germline sequence, and a read error may be involved. The V call is TRBV5-1, the J call TRBJ1-2; TRBD1 matches 8 bases. Germline values: CDR1 SGHRS, CDR2 YFSETQ. The CDR3 totals 15 residues. The CDR3 DNA is TGCACCAGCAGCCCGCGTGGACAGGGCTTCTATGGCTACACCTTC. The encoded protein is CTSSPRGQGFYGYTF.

This clonotype was seen only a few times. A junction end diverges from the germline sequence, so it may reflect a read error. V and J are TRBV5-1 and TRBJ1-2, with D possibly being TRBD1 (5 bases). This CDR3 is 14 amino acids long. Germline V CDR1 and CDR2: SGHRS, YFSETQ. The CDR3 nucleotides read TGCGCTAGCAGCCGTTCGGTAGGAGGGGATGGCTACACCTTC. Translated: CASSRSVGGDGYTF.

This clonotype was found a few times. The chain uses TRBV10-3 and TRBJ1-2, with D possibly being TRBD1 (5 bases). The V and J ends lost 2 bases and 7 bases respectively, with 11 bases between them. CDR1 is ENHRY and CDR2 is SYGVKD in the germline V gene. The CDR3 has 13 residues. CDR3 sequence reads: CAISERERGGYTF. In nucleotides, the CDR3 is TGTGCCATCAGTGAGCGAGAAAGGGGTGGCTACACCTTC.

Regarding this clonotype: This may come from a read error, since a much larger clone is one base off. The V gene is TRBV10-3, the J gene TRBJ2-7; 7 bases are a match to TRBD1. Germline V lookup: CDR1 ENHRY, CDR2 SYGVKD. The length of the CDR3 is 14 residues. The V segment lost 4 bases and the J segment 0 bases; nucleotides outside the gene matches: 3. The CDR3 DNA reads as TGTGCCATCAGTGGGGGACAGTCCTCCTACGAGCAGTACTTC. Its translation is CAISGGQSSYEQYF.

This clonotype was found a few times. The V and J genes are TRBV10-3 and TRBJ2-2, with D possibly being TRBD1 or TRBD2 (5 bases each). Germline loops: CDR1 ENHRY, CDR2 SYGVKD. V was trimmed by 4 bases and J by 10 bases, leaving 16 bases between them. The CDR3 extends over 14 amino acids. Written as DNA, the CDR3 is TGTGCCATCAGTGGGGACGATAGGTTGGAGGAGCTGTTTTTT. Residues: CAISGDDRLEELFF.

The rearrangement joins TRBV13 to TRBJ2-3; D possibly matches TRBD1 or TRBD2 (6 bases each). CDR1 is PRHDT, CDR2 FYEKMQ, per germline (reference sequence). V gave up 7 bases and J gave up 0 bases, with 17 bases separating them. There are 16 residues in the CDR3. The CDR3 is CASTVGGNPSTDTQYF. CDR3 in DNA: TGTGCCAGCACCGTAGGGGGGAACCCGAGCACAGATACGCAGTATTTT.

The chain couples TRBV7-9 to TRBJ2-3, with D perhaps matching TRBD1 or TRBD2 (6 bases each). Germline CDR1 reads SEHNR; CDR2 reads FQNEAQ (reference sequence). Trimming pared 5 bases from V and 1 base from J, leaving 13 bases between. The CDR3 has 15 amino acids. CDR3: CASSEVGGRTDTQYF. The CDR3 nucleotides are TGTGCCAGCAGCGAAGTTGGGGGGCGCACAGATACGCAGTATTTT.

This clonotype was counted only a few times. This chain connects TRBV9 to TRBJ2-3; D not resolved. There are 13 residues in the CDR3. Trimming shortened V by 1 base and J by 5 bases, and 8 bases separated the two germline ends. Germline assignment: CDR1 SGDLS and CDR2 YYNGEE. The chain's CDR3 is CASSVLEEDTQYF. In nucleotides, the CDR3 is TGTGCCAGCAGCGTATTAGAGGAAGATACGCAGTATTTT.

The V call is TRBV20-1, the J call TRBJ1-1; 7 nucleotides match TRBD1. This CDR3 contains 17 residues. V was pared by 2 bases and J by 0 bases, with 12 bases of the junction left unmatched. Germline V gives CDR1 DFQATT, CDR2 SNEGSKA (reference sequence). This chain's CDR3 is CSARRGPKRALNTEAFF. CDR3 coding DNA: TGCAGTGCTAGAAGGGGGCCGAAGAGGGCTCTGAACACTGAAGCTTTCTTT.

The rearrangement uses TRBV9 and TRBJ2-3; D may be TRBD1 (5 bases). The CDR3 is made up of 16 amino acids. V was shortened by 4 bases and J by 1 base, with 16 bases between the two germline ends. Germline loops: CDR1 SGDLS, CDR2 YYNGEE. CDR3 region: CASSYQPSGRTDTQYF. In DNA form, the CDR3 reads TGTGCCAGCAGCTACCAACCGTCAGGGCGCACAGATACGCAGTATTTT. Variable domain in full (rest from reference TRBV9 and TRBJ2-3): DSGVTQTPKHLITATGQRVTLRCSPRSGDLSVYWYQQSLDQGLQFLIQYYNGEERAKGNILERFSAQQFPDLHSELNLSSLELGDSALYFCASSYQPSGRTDTQYFGPGTRLTVL.

This clonotype was counted a few times. The CDR3 DNA reads TGTGCCAGCAGTTTCTCCAGGGTGGGTCTCAATGAGCAGTTCTTC. Its protein is CASSFSRVGLNEQFF. V is TRBV27 and J is TRBJ2-1, with D possibly TRBD1 on 5 matching bases. The V gene lost 3 bases and the J gene lost 6 bases, with 15 bases spanning the gap. The CDR3 is made up of 15 amino acids. CDR1 and CDR2 from the germline V gene are MNHEY and SMNVEV (reference sequence).

The V gene is TRBV12-3 or TRBV12-4, the J gene TRBJ1-2; no firm D call. V shed 7 bases and J shed 4 bases, with 13 bases lying between them. This CDR3 is 13 amino acids long. The CDR3: CASTTTPIYGYTF. In DNA, the CDR3 is TGTGCCAGCACCACGACACCGATCTATGGCTACACCTTC.

V and J are TRBV7-2 and TRBJ2-3; tentative D call: TRBD2 (6 bases). CDR3 size: 15 residues. Germline loops: CDR1 SGHTA, CDR2 FQGNSA. V was shortened by 1 base and J by 2 bases, with 10 bases between the two germline ends. CDR3 nucleotides: TGTGCCAGCAGCTTAGTAGCGGTCATCACAGATACGCAGTATTTT. As protein: CASSLVAVITDTQYF.

J is TRBJ1-5 and V is TRBV7-2, with D hard to call. This CDR3 spans 13 amino acids. CDR1 is SGHTA and CDR2 is FQGNSA in the germline V gene. The V gene lost 5 bases and the J gene lost 2 bases, with 7 bases spanning the gap. The CDR3 DNA follows: TGTGCCAGCAGCACTAGGGGCAATCAGCCCCAGCATTTT. Translation gives CASSTRGNQPQHF.

This clonotype showed up just a few times. The chain has TRBV12-3 or TRBV12-4 and TRBJ1-2; D might be TRBD1 (5 bases). The CDR3 consists of 14 residues. Trimming took 6 bases from V and 3 from J, leaving 14 bases between them. The CDR3 reads CASSFNRDDYGYTF. The DNA for the CDR3 is TGTGCCAGCAGCTTCAACCGGGACGACTATGGCTACACCTTC.

This clonotype was observed a few times. The rearrangement joins TRBV4-1 to TRBJ1-5; D not resolved. This CDR3 spans 15 amino acids. The V gene's germline CDR1 is MGHRA and CDR2 YSYEKL. V lost 4 bases, J lost 3 bases, and 13 bases lay in between. The DNA for the CDR3 is TGCGCCAGCAGCCTACAACCGGGTTCCAATCAGCCCCAGCATTTT. This gives the protein CASSLQPGSNQPQHF.

In its sample, this clonotype was seen a few times. The V gene is TRBV11-1, the J gene TRBJ2-1, with TRBD1 matching over 11 bases. CDR1 and CDR2 from the germline V gene are SGHAT and FQDESV (reference sequence). Trimming at V came to 5 bases and at J to 3 bases, leaving 9 bases not matched to a gene. The CDR3 is made up of 17 amino acids. The CDR3 DNA follows: TGTGCCAGCAGCCCCGCCGGGGACAGGGGGTTCTACAATGAGCAGTTCTTC. Translating it yields CASSPAGDRGFYNEQFF.

This clonotype occurred a few times. This sequence joins TRBV7-9 and TRBJ1-1; 9 bases line up with TRBD1. The V gene's germline CDR1 is SEHNR and CDR2 FQNEAQ (reference sequence). This CDR3 has 11 amino acids. Trimming at V came to 5 bases and at J to 11 bases, leaving 3 bases not matched to a gene. CDR3 protein: CASSPGTGAFF. The DNA for the CDR3 is TGTGCCAGCAGCCCCGGGACAGGGGCTTTCTTT. Full variable domain (missing parts from reference TRBV7-9 and TRBJ1-1): DTGVSQNPRHKITKRGQNVTFRCDPISEHNRLYWYRQTLGQGPEFLTYFQNEAQLEKSRLLSDRFSAERPKGSFSTLEIQRTEQGDSAMYLCASSPGTGAFFGQGTRLTVV.

This clonotype was counted ten times or more. The CDR3 spells CASSSRVGTTDTQYF. Here the CDR3 DNA reads TGCGCCAGCAGCTCGCGAGTGGGCACCACAGATACGCAGTATTTT. This sequence joins TRBV4-3 and TRBJ2-3; no firm D call. V was cut by 5 bases and J by 2 bases, with 14 bases left in between. The germline gives CDR1 LGHNA, CDR2 YSLEER. This CDR3 comprises 15 residues.

With regard to this clonotype: The junction does not match germline at one end; this may be a read error. The rearrangement joins TRBV12-3 or TRBV12-4 to TRBJ2-3; D not certain. The length of the CDR3 is 13 residues. The CDR3 reads CASSPGTPDMQYF. The CDR3 nucleotides read TGTGCCAGCAGTCCGGGCACCCCAGATATGCAGTATTTT.